One sample yielded the 9 T cell receptor beta chains listed below, sequenced in a study of metastatic and nonmetastatic thyroid tumors. TCRdb re-called the PCR reads through MiXCR. The sample records 31,000 or so clones, about 15% being singletons. Each patient went into thyroid surgery without having received any treatment. The sample taken for sequencing was blood. The receptors here all came from a female donor with papillary thyroid cancer or a benign thyroid nodule (not recorded which). Some clones in this sample may be carry-over from other donors' samples.

DNA for the CDR3: TGCAGTGCTAGCAGTCTAGGGGTCGGACAGCCCCAGCATTTT. Translated: CSASSLGVGQPQHF. The chain uses TRBV20-1 and TRBJ1-5; D might be TRBD1 (5 bases). Germline CDR1 is DFQATT and CDR2 is SNEGSKA (reference sequence). CDR3 length: 14 amino acids. V was shortened by 3 bases and J by 7 bases, with 16 bases between the two germline ends.

The V gene is TRBV5-1, the J gene TRBJ2-1; TRBD1 matches 7 bases. CDR1 and CDR2 from the germline V gene are SGHRS and YFSETQ. The CDR3 extends over 15 amino acids. The junction had 10 bases not matched to a gene; V was cut back by 2 bases and J by 8 bases. CDR3 sequence: CASSFSNRGGDEQFF. The CDR3 DNA follows: TGCGCCAGCAGCTTTAGTAACAGGGGTGGCGATGAGCAGTTCTTC.

This clone was observed many times. The CDR3 loop reads CASSDAGGGYSNQPQHF. Written as DNA, the CDR3 is TGTGCCAGCAGTGATGCAGGGGGCGGGTATAGCAATCAGCCCCAGCATTTT. The V call is TRBV2, the J call TRBJ1-5; 8 bases are shared with TRBD1. V lost 3 bases, J lost 0 bases, and 7 bases stayed unmatched. From germline, CDR1 is SNHLY and CDR2 FYNNEI. This CDR3 is 17 amino acids long.

This clone was found once. This could be a read error, since a much larger clone is one nucleotide away. This chain links TRBV7-6 with TRBJ2-5; possibly TRBD1 for D (5 bases). The V end lost 6 bases, the J end lost 1 base, and 15 bases lay between the germline ends. The CDR3 length is 15 residues. Germline V gives CDR1 SGHVS, CDR2 FNYEAQ. The CDR3 protein is CASRRGHFSQETQYF. CDR3 DNA: TGTGCCAGCAGAAGAGGACATTTTTCCCAAGAGACCCAGTACTTC.

This clone was detected only a few times. It may be a read error: a sequence one base away is much more abundant. The V call is TRBV12-5, the J call TRBJ2-3; TRBD2 matches at 13 bases. CDR3 size: 19 residues. Germline loops: CDR1 LGHNT, CDR2 FRNRAP. The V segment lost 0 bases and the J segment 4 bases; nucleotides outside the gene matches: 10. The CDR3 nucleotides are TGTGCTAGTGGTTTGGTCCCAAGACAGACTAGCGGGGGGCCAGATACGCAGTATTTT. This sequence encodes CASGLVPRQTSGGPDTQYF. Drawing the rest from reference TRBV12-5 and TRBJ2-3, the complete variable domain is DARVTQTPRHKVTEMGQEVTMRCQPILGHNTVFWYRQTMMQGLELLAYFRNRAPLDDSGMPKDRFSAEMPDATLATLKIQPSEPRDSAVYFCASGLVPRQTSGGPDTQYFGPGTRLTVL.

This clone came up many times. This chain links TRBV19 with TRBJ1-1; D may be TRBD1 (6 bases). V lost 2 bases to trimming and J lost 6 bases, with 10 bases between them. This CDR3 spans 13 amino acids. Germline CDR1 and CDR2: LNHDA and SQIVND (reference sequence). The CDR3 loop reads CASSILGAAEAFF. In DNA, the CDR3 is TGTGCCAGTAGTATACTGGGGGCGGCTGAAGCTTTCTTT.

This clone was observed many times. This chain joins TRBV5-4 and TRBJ2-3, with D possibly being TRBD2 (7 bases). V gave up 6 bases and J gave up 0 bases, with 20 bases separating them. Germline V CDR1 and CDR2: SGHNT, YYREEE (reference sequence). CDR3 length: 17 amino acids. CDR3 DNA: TGTGCCAGCACTAACGGGCCAGGGGAGGGAAGCACAGATACGCAGTATTTT. Amino acid sequence: CASTNGPGEGSTDTQYF.

The rearrangement links TRBV5-1 to TRBJ1-6; 9 nucleotides align to TRBD1. Germline assignment: CDR1 SGHRS and CDR2 YFSETQ. The CDR3 runs to 16 residues. The ends lost 1 base at V and 6 bases at J; junction bases unmatched: 5. The CDR3 DNA reads as TGCGCCAGCAGCTTGTTAGTGGACAGGGGTAATTCACCCCTCCACTTT. It encodes CASSLLVDRGNSPLHF.

This clone was seen repeatedly, ten times or more. The chain carries TRBV5-4 and TRBJ2-1, with a tentative D call TRBD1 (5 bases). Trimming removed 6 bases from V and 3 bases from J, with 7 bases in between. The CDR3 length is 12 residues. Germline V gives CDR1 SGHNT, CDR2 YYREEE (reference sequence). In DNA form, the CDR3 reads TGTGCCAGCAATAGGGGCTACAATGAGCAGTTCTTC. Its translation is CASNRGYNEQFF.